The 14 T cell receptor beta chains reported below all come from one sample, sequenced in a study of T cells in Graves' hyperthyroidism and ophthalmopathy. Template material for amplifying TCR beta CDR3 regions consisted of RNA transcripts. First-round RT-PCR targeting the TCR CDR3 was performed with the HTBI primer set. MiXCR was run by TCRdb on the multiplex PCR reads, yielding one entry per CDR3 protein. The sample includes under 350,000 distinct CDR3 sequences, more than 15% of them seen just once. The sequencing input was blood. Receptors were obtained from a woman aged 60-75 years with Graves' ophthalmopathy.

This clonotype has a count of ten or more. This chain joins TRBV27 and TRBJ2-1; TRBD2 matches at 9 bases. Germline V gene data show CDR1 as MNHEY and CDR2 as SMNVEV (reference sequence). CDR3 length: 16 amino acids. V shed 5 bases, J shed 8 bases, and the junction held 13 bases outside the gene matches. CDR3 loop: CASSPPLRGGSHEQFF. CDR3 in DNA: TGTGCCAGCAGTCCACCCCTGCGGGGGGGCTCTCATGAGCAGTTCTTC.

The CDR3 DNA reads as TGTGCCAGCAGCTCTCAGGGTATCGCTGAAGCTTTCTTT. Protein: CASSSQGIAEAFF. The V and J genes are TRBV5-6 and TRBJ1-1; D may be TRBD1 (5 bases). The germline V gene encodes CDR1 SGHDT and CDR2 YYEEEE. The CDR3 sequence is 13 residues long. Trimming removed 3 bases from V and 6 bases from J, with 12 bases in between. Full variable domain (missing parts from reference TRBV5-6 and TRBJ1-1): DAGVTQSPTHLIKTRGQQVTLRCSPKSGHDTVSWYQQALGQGPQFIFQYYEEEERQRGNFPDRFSGHQFPNYSSELNVNALLLGDSALYLCASSSQGIAEAFFGQGTRLTVV.

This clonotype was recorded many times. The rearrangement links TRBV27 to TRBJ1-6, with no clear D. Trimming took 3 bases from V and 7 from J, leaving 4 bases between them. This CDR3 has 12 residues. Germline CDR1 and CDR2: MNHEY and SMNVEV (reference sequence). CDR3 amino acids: CASSFPNSPLHF. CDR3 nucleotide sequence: TGTGCCAGCAGTTTCCCAAATTCACCCCTCCACTTT.

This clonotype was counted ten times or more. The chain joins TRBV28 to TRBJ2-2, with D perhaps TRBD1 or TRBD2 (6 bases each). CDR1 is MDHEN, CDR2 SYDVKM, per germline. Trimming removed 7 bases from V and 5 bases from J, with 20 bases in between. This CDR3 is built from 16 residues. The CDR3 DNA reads TGTGCCAGCAAGATAAGGGGGACTCTTGGGACCGGGGAGCTGTTTTTT. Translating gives CASKIRGTLGTGELFF.

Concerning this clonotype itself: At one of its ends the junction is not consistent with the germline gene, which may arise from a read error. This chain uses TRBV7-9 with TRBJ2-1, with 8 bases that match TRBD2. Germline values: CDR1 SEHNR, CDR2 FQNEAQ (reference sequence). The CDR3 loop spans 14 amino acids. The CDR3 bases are TGTGCCAACAGCTTACCCCTAGCGGGCGGGGAGCAGTTCTTC. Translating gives CANSLPLAGGEQFF.

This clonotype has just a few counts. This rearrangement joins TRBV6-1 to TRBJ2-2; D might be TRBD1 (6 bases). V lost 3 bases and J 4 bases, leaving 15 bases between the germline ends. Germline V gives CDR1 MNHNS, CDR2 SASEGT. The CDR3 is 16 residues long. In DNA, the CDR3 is TGTGCCAGCAGTGAGTTTGGGGGCCGTGTCACCGGGGAGCTGTTTTTT. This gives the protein CASSEFGGRVTGELFF.

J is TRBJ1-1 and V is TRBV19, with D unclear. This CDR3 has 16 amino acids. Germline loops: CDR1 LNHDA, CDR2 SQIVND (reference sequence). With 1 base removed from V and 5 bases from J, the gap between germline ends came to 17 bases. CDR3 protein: CASSIGRIGRYTEAFF. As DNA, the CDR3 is TGTGCCAGTAGTATAGGGCGGATAGGTAGGTATACTGAAGCTTTCTTT.

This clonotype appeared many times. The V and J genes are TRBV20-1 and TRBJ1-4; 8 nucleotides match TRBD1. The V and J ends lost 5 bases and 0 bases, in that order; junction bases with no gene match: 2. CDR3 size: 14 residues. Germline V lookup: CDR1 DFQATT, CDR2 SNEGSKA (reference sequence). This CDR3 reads CSALQGATNEKLFF. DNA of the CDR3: TGCAGTGCTTTACAGGGGGCAACTAATGAAAAACTGTTTTTT.

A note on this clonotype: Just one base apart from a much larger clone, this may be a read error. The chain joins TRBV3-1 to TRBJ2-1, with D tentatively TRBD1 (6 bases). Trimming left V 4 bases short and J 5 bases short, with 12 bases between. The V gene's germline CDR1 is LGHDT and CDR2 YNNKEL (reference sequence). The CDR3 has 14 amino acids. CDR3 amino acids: CASSRGRGNNEQFF. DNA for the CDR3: TGTGCCAGCAGCCGGGGTAGGGGGAACAATGAGCAGTTCTTC.

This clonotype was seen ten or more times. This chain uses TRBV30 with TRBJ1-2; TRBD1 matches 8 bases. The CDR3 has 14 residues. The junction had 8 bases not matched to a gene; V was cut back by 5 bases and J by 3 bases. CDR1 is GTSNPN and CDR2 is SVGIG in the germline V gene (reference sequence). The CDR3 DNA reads TGTGCCTGGGCTACGCAGGGGGCCTACTATGGCTACACCTTC. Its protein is CAWATQGAYYGYTF.

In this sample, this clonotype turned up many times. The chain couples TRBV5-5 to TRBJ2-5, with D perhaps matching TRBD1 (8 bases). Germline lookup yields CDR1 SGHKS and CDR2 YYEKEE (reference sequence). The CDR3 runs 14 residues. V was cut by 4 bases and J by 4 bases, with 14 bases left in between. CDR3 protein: CASSPGGQGETQYF. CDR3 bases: TGTGCCAGCAGCCCGGGAGGACAGGGAGAGACCCAGTACTTC.

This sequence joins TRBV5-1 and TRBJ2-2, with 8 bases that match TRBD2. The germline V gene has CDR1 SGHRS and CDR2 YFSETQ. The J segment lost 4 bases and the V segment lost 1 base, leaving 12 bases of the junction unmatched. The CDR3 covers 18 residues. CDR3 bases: TGCGCCAGCAGCTTGTTTTCTTCGGGAGCGGGAGCCACCGGGGAGCTGTTTTTT. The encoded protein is CASSLFSSGAGATGELFF.

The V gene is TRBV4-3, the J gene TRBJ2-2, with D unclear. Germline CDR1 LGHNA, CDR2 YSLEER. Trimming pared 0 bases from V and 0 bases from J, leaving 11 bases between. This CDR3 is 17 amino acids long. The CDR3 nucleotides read TGCGCCAGCAGCCAAGACGGTAGCCCCTCGAACACCGGGGAGCTGTTTTTT. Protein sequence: CASSQDGSPSNTGELFF.

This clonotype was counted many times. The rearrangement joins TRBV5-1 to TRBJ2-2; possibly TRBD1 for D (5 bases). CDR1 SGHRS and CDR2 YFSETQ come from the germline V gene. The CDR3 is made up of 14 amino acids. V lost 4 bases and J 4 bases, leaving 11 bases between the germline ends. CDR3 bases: TGCGCCAGCAGCGGTAGGACAACCACCGGGGAGCTGTTTTTT. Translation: CASSGRTTTGELFF.